These 2 T cell receptor beta chains came from one sample sequenced in a study of blood T cell repertoires in COVID-19. The protocol was immunoSEQ multiplex PCR, while the TCRdb copy is restricted to in-frame clones and leaves out a portion. Of about 140,000 clones in the sample, roughly 80% were seen once. Sequenced material: peripheral blood. Receptor source: a woman aged 55-69 years with acute or convalescent COVID-19.

This chain uses TRBV18 with TRBJ1-2; D is uncertain. CDR3 length: 14 amino acids. The V end lost 2 bases, the J end lost 4 bases, and 11 bases lay between the germline ends. Germline V CDR1 and CDR2: KGHSH, LQKENI. The CDR3 region is CASSPETAPYGYTF. The CDR3 DNA follows: TGTGCCAGCTCACCAGAAACAGCTCCCTATGGCTACACCTTC.

The J gene is TRBJ2-3, the V gene TRBV7-2; 11 bases are a match to TRBD2. This CDR3 comprises 15 residues. The V gene end was trimmed by 5 bases and the J gene end by 2 bases; junction bases not matched to a gene: 3. Looked up from germline, CDR1 is SGHTA and CDR2 is FQGNSA. The CDR3: CASSRLAGYTDTQYF. The DNA for the CDR3 is TGTGCCAGCAGCAGACTAGCGGGGTACACAGATACGCAGTATTTT.